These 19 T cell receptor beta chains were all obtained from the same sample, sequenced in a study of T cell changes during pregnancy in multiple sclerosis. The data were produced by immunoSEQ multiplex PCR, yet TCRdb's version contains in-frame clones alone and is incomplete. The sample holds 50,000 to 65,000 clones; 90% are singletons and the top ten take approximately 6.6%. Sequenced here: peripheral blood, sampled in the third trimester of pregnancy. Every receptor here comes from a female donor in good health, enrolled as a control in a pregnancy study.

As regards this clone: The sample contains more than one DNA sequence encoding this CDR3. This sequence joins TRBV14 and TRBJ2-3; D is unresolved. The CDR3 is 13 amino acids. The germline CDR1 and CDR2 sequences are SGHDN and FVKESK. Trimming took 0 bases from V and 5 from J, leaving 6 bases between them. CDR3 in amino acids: CASSQDLRDTQYF. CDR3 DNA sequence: TGTGCCAGCAGCCAAGACTTGAGAGATACGCAGTATTTT.

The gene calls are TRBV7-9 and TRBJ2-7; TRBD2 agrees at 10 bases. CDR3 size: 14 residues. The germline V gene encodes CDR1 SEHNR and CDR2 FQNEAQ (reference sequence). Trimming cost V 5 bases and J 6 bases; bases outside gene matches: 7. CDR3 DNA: TGTGCCAGCAGCCCCGGACTAGCGGTCGGCGAGCAGTACTTC. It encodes CASSPGLAVGEQYF.

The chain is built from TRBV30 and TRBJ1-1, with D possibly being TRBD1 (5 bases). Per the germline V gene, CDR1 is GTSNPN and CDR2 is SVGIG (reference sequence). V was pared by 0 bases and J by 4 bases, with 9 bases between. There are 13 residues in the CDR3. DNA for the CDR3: TGTGCCTGGAGTGTAAATGGGGCCACTGAAGCTTTCTTT. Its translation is CAWSVNGATEAFF.

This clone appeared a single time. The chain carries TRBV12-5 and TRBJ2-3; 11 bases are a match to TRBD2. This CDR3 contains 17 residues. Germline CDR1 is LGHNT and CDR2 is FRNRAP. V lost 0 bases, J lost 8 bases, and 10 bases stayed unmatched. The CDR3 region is CASGLVGTSGTQGTQYF. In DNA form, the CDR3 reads TGTGCTAGTGGTTTGGTAGGGACTAGCGGTACCCAGGGTACGCAGTATTTT.

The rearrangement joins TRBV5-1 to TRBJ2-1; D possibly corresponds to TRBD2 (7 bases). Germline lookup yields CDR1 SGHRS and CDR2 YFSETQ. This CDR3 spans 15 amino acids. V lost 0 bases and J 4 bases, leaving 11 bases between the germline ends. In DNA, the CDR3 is TGCGCCAGCAGCTTGGCGGGGGGCGAATACAATGAGCAGTTCTTC. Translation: CASSLAGGEYNEQFF.

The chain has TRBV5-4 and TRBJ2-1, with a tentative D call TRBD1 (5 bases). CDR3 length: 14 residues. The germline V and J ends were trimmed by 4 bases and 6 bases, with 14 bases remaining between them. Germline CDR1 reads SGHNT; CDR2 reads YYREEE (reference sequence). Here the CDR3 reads CASSPKTVSNEQFF. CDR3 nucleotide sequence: TGTGCCAGCAGCCCCAAGACAGTATCCAATGAGCAGTTCTTC.

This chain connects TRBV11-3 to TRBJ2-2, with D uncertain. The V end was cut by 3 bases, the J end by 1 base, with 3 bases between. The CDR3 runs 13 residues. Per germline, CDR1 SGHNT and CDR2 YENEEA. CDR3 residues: CASSLRNTGELFF. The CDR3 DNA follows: TGTGCCAGCAGCTTGAGGAACACCGGGGAGCTGTTTTTT. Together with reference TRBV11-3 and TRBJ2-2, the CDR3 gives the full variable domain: EAGVVQSPRYKIIEKKQPVAFWCNPISGHNTLYWYLQNLGQGPELLIRYENEEAVDDSQLPKDRFSAERLKGVDSTLKIQPAELGDSAVYLCASSLRNTGELFFGEGSRLTVL.

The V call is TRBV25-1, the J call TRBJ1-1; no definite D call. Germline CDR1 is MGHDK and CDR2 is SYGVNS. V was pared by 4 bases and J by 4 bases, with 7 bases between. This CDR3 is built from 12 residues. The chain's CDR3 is CASSATGTEAFF. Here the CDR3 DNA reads TGTGCCAGCAGTGCGACGGGCACTGAAGCTTTCTTT.

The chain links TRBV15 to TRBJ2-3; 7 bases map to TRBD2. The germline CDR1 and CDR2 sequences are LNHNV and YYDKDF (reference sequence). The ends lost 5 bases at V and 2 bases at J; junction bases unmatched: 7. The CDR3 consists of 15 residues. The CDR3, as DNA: TGTGCCACCAGCCCCAGCGGGATAATCACAGATACGCAGTATTTT. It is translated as CATSPSGIITDTQYF.

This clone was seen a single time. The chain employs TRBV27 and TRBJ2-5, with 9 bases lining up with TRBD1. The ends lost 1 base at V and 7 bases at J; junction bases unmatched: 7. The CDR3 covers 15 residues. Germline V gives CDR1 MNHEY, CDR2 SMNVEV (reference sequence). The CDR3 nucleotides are TGTGCCAGCAGTTTATACAGACAGGGGGATGTGACCCAGTACTTC. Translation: CASSLYRQGDVTQYF.

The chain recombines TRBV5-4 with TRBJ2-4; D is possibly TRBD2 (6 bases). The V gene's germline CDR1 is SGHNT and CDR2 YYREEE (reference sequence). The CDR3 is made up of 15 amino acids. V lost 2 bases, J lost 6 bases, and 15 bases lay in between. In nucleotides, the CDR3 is TGTGCCAGCAGCTTCGCATCGGGAGAGGGAAACATTCAGTACTTC. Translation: CASSFASGEGNIQYF.

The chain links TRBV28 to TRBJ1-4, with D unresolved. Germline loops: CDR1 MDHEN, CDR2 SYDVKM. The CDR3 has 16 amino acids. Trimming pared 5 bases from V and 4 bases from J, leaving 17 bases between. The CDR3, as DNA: TGTGCCAGCAGTAGGTTTGGGAGGGAACGTAATGAAAAACTGTTTTTT. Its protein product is CASSRFGRERNEKLFF.

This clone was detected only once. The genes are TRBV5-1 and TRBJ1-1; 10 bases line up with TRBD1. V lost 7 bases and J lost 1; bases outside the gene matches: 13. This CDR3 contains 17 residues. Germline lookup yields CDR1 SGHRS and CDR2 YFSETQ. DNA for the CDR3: TGCGCCAGCGGACACCCGGGGACAGGGGACCCGAACACTGAAGCTTTCTTT. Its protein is CASGHPGTGDPNTEAFF.

CDR3 sequence: CASKNRTGEGEQYF. The CDR3 nucleotides are TGCGCCAGCAAAAACCGGACAGGGGAAGGCGAGCAGTACTTC. The chain has TRBV5-1 and TRBJ2-7, with 9 bases lining up with TRBD1. CDR3 size: 14 residues. Germline loops: CDR1 SGHRS, CDR2 YFSETQ. V was pared by 6 bases and J by 6 bases, with 10 bases of the junction left unmatched.

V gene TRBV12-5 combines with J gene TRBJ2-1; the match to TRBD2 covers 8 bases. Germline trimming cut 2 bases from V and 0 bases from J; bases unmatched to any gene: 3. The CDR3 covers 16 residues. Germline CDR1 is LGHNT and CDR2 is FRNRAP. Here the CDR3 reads CASGLSAGGSYNEQFF. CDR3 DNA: TGTGCTAGTGGTTTGTCGGCGGGAGGCTCCTACAATGAGCAGTTCTTC.

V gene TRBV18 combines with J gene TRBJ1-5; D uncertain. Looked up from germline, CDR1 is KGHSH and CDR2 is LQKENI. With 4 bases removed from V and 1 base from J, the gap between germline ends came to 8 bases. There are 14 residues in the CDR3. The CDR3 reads CASSRTVSNQPQHF. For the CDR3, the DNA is TGTGCCAGCTCACGTACAGTCAGCAATCAGCCCCAGCATTTT.

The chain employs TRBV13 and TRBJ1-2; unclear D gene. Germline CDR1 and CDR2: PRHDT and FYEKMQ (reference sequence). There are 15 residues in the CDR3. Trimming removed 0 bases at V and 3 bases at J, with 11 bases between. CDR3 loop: CASSLGRGYDYGYTF. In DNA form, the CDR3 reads TGTGCCAGCAGCTTAGGCCGGGGATACGACTATGGCTACACCTTC.

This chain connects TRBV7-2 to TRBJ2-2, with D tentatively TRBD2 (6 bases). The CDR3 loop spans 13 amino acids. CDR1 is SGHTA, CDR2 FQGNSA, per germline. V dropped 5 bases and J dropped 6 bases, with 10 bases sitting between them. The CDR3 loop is CASSVRLAGELFF. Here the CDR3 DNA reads TGTGCCAGCAGCGTTCGACTAGCCGGGGAGCTGTTTTTT.

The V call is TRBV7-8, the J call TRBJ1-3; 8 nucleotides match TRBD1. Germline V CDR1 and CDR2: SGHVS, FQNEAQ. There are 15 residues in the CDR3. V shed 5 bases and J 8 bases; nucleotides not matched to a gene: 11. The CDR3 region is CASSVGQGPAHTIYF. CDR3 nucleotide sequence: TGTGCCAGCAGCGTCGGACAGGGCCCCGCTCACACCATATATTTT.